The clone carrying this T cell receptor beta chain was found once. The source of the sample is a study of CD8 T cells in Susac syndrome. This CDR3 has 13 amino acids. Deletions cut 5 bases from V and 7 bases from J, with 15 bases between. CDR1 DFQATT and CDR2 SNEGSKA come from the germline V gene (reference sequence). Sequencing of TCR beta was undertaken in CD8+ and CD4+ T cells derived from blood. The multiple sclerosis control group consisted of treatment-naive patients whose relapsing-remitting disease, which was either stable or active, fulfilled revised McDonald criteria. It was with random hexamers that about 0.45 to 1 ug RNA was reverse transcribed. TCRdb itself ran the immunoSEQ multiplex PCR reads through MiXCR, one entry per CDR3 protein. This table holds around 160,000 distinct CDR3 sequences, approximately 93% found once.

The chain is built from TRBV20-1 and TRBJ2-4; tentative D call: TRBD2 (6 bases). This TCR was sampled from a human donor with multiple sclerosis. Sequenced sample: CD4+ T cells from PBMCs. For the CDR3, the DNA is TGCAGTGCTCTCCCCGGGACTTGGAACATTCAGTACTTC. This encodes CSALPGTWNIQYF.